The T cell receptor beta chain described here comes from a study of blood T cell repertoires in COVID-19. Across the whole study: T cells, B-cell-depleted T cells, or PBMCs supplied cDNA or gDNA.

Authors' methods: Cell counts per sample came from amplifying reference gene primers. Produced via immunoSEQ multiplex PCR; TCRdb's table is partial and in-frame only. The V and J calls and clone size are taken from that table; D and trimming were inferred from the DNA. The data show 270,000 or so clones, approximately 80% seen once. From germline, CDR1 is SGHRS and CDR2 YFSETQ. The CDR3 spans 15 residues. V trimming: 1 base; J trimming: 6 bases; junction bases outside the gene matches: 8. The TCR sequence derives from a human donor in a cohort sampled during active COVID-19. The J gene is TRBJ2-3, the V gene TRBV5-1, with 7 bases lining up with TRBD1. Sequenced sample: peripheral blood. The CDR3 sequence is CASSLSVGQADTQYF. The CDR3 coding sequence is TGCGCCAGCAGCTTGAGCGTTGGACAGGCCGATACGCAGTATTTT.